The sequence of this T cell receptor (beta chain) was determined in a study of human T cells and chemical hapten exposure. TCRdb re-called the RACE reads through MiXCR, storing one row per CDR3 protein. Of 95,000 to 150,000 distinct CDR3 sequences in the sample, roughly 13% were seen once. Time point meaning: patch test 1, 2 weeks after DPC sensitization. The treatment was: therapeutic diphenylcyclopropenone sensitization with weekly scalp DPC. V dropped 3 bases and J dropped 5; count of bases not matched to a gene: 4. CDR1 is SEHNR and CDR2 is FQNEAQ in the germline V gene (reference sequence). The length of the CDR3 is 15 residues.

This specimen was whole blood, taken in connection with sensitization to the hapten diphenylcyclopropenone (DPC). The sequence was collected from a man in his late teens or twenties with alopecia areata. Some clones in this sample may be carry-over from other donors' samples. The chain has TRBV7-9 and TRBJ2-1; 10 bases fit TRBD1. The CDR3 sequence is CASSFRTGGHNEQFF. The CDR3 region has the DNA TGTGCCAGCAGCTTTCGGACAGGGGGACACAATGAGCAGTTCTTC. Full variable domain (outside the CDR3, taken from reference TRBV7-9 and TRBJ2-1): DTGVSQNPRHKITKRGQNVTFRCDPISEHNRLYWYRQTLGQGPEFLTYFQNEAQLEKSRLLSDRFSAERPKGSFSTLEIQRTEQGDSAMYLCASSFRTGGHNEQFFGPGTRLTVL.